The rows below give T cell receptor beta chains drawn from one sample of a study of blood T cell repertoires in COVID-19. Repertoires were generated with immunoSEQ multiplex PCR, while TCRdb's copy carries only in-frame clones and drops some. There are approximately 96,000 clones in the sample; about 95% occur only once, and about 4.5% lies in the top ten. The sample was peripheral blood. The receptors derive from a human donor with active COVID-19. The donor label of this sample is uncertain. CDR3s include the opening cysteine and the closing phenylalanine or tryptophan. Each record gives: CDR3 DNA, CDR3 protein, J gene, clone size, D gene, V gene. A D gene is named only where the DNA matches it firmly. Some rows mark clone size as missing; the rest say once, few, many or name a class of expanded clone.

TGTGCCAGCTCCAATATCCCGGGACTAGTTACCGGGGAGCTGTTTTTT	CASSNIPGLVTGELFF	TRBJ2-2	-	TRBD2	TRBV27
TGTGCCAGCAGCCCGCCCGGGACTACCTACAATGAGCAGTTCTTC	CASSPPGTTYNEQFF	TRBJ2-1	once	TRBD2	TRBV5-4
TGTGCCAGCAGTGTTAGCGGGAGTGCCAGCGGCAATGAGCAGTTCTTC	CASSVSGSASGNEQFF	TRBJ2-1	-	TRBD2	TRBV2
TGTGCCAGCAGCCCGGGACAGACTACAACTAATGAAAAACTGTTTTTT	CASSPGQTTTNEKLFF	TRBJ1-4	-	TRBD1	TRBV5-8
TGTGCCAGCTCACCGCGGAGGGGGGGGATTAGCAATCAGCCCCAGCATTTT	CASSPRRGGISNQPQHF	TRBJ1-5	once	-	TRBV18
TGCAGTGCAAGTGGGGCGGGACAGGGTGGATTTGGCACAGATACGCAGTATTTT	CSASGAGQGGFGTDTQYF	TRBJ2-3	-	TRBD1	TRBV20-1
TGTGCCAGTAGTATGGAGAGCAGGGTTAGCAATCAGCCCCAGCATTTT	CASSMESRVSNQPQHF	TRBJ1-5	once	-	TRBV19
TGTGCCAGCAGCGCGAGGCGGGGACGTGACGAGCAGTACTTC	CASSARRGRDEQYF	TRBJ2-7	-	-	TRBV3-1/TRBV3-2
TGTGCCAGCAGTCCAGACAGGGGTAGAAATGAAAAACTGTTTTTT	CASSPDRGRNEKLFF	TRBJ1-4	once	TRBD1	TRBV6-5
TGTGCCAGCTCACCAGGGGAGGGCACTGAAGCTTTCTTT	CASSPGEGTEAFF	TRBJ1-1	-	-	TRBV18
TGCGCCAGCAGCCAAGAATACCGCAGGGATGGTGAAGCTTTCTTT	CASSQEYRRDGEAFF	TRBJ1-1	-	-	TRBV4-1
TGTGCCAGCAGCGCTGGGACTAGCGGCCTCTACGAGCAGTACTTC	CASSAGTSGLYEQYF	TRBJ2-7	few	TRBD2	TRBV9
TGTGCCAGCAGTGCGCTAGGAGTCTACGAGCAGTACTTC	CASSALGVYEQYF	TRBJ2-7	once	-	TRBV12-3/TRBV12-4
TGTGCCAGCAGCTTAGTAAACAGGGGGCAGCACGAGCAGTACTTC	CASSLVNRGQHEQYF	TRBJ2-7	-	TRBD1	TRBV7-8
TGTGCCAGCAGACAGGGGTCGACTAATGAAAAACTGTTTTTT	CASRQGSTNEKLFF	TRBJ1-4	once	TRBD1	TRBV6-5
TGTGCCAGCAATAGGGCAGGGGGCAACGAGCAGTACTTC	CASNRAGGNEQYF	TRBJ2-7	-	TRBD1	TRBV7-9
TGTGCCAGCTCTCCCCAGGCTTCCAGCACAGATACGCAGTATTTT	CASSPQASSTDTQYF	TRBJ2-3	-	-	TRBV18
TGTGCCAGTAGTACAAGGACAGGACTTGAAGCTTTCTTT	CASSTRTGLEAFF	TRBJ1-1	-	TRBD1	TRBV19
TGTGCCAGTAGTGCTAGCGGGATAAGGCCAGATACGCAGTATTTT	CASSASGIRPDTQYF	TRBJ2-3	-	TRBD2	TRBV19
TGTGCCAGTAGTATAGGCCGGGGCACTGAAGCTTTCTTT	CASSIGRGTEAFF	TRBJ1-1	-	-	TRBV19
TGTGCCAGCAGCCCCAATCGGGACTCCACGACTTACGAGCAGTACTTC	CASSPNRDSTTYEQYF	TRBJ2-7	-	-	TRBV11-2
TGTGCCAGCAGCTTAGGGAGGTTGGAGACCCAGTACTTC	CASSLGRLETQYF	TRBJ2-5	-	-	TRBV7-2
TGTGCCAGCAGCTTTCCTGGCCGTATGAAGACCCAGTACTTC	CASSFPGRMKTQYF	TRBJ2-5	-	-	TRBV7-8
TGCGCCAGCGGGACTAGCGGGGGGGCCGGAGGCAATGAGCAGTTCTTC	CASGTSGGAGGNEQFF	TRBJ2-1	once	TRBD2	TRBV10-2
TGTGCCAGCAGAGGGACAGACGCAACTAATGAAAAACTGTTTTTT	CASRGTDATNEKLFF	TRBJ1-4	-	TRBD1	TRBV6-6
TGTGCCAGCAGCCTCCAACTAGCGGGAGGGAACATTCAGTACTTC	CASSLQLAGGNIQYF	TRBJ2-4	-	TRBD2	TRBV11-2
TGTGCCAGTAGTATCGGAGGCGGGGCTAACTATGGCTACACCTTC	CASSIGGGANYGYTF	TRBJ1-2	-	-	TRBV19